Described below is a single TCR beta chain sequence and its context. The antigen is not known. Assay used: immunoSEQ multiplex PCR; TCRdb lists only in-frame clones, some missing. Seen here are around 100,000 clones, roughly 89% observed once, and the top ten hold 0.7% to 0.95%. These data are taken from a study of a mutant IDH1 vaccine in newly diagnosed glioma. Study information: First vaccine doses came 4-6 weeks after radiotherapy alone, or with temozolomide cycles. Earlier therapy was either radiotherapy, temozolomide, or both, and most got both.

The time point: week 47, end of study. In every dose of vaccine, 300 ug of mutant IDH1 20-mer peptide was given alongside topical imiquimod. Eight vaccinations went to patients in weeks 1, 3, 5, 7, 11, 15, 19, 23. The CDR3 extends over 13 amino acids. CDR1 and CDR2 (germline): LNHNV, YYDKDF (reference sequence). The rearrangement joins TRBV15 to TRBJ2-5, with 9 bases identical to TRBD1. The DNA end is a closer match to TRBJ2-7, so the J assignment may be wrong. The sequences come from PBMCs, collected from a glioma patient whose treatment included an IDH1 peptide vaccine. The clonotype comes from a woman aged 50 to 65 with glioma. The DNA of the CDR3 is TGTGCCACCAGCAGCCTACAGGGGGCCGAGCAGTACTTC. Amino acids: CATSSLQGAEQYF.